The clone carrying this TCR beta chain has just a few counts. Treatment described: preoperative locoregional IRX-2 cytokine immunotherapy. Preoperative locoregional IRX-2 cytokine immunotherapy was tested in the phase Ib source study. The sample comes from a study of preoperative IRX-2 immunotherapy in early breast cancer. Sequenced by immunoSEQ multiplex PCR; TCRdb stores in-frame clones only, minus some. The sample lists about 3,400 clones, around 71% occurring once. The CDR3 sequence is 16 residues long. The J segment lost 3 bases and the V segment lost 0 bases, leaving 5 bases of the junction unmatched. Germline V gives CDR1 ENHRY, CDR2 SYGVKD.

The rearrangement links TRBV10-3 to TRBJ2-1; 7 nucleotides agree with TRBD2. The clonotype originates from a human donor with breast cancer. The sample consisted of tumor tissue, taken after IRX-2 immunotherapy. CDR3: CAISESMAGDYNEQFF. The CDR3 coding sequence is TGTGCCATCAGTGAGTCGATGGCGGGGGACTACAATGAGCAGTTCTTC.